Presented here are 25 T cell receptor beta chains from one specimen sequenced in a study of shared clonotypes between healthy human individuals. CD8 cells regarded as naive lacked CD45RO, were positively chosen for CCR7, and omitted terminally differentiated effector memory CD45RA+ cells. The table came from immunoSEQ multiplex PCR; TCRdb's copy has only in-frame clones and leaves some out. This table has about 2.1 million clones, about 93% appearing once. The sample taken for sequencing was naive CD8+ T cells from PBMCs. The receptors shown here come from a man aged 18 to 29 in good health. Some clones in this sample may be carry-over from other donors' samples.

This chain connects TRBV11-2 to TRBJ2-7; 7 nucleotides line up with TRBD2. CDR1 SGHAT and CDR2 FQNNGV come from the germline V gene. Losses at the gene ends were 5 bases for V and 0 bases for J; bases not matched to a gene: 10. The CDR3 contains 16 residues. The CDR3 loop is CASSGLTGGSSYEQYF. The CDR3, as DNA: TGTGCCAGCAGCGGTCTTACGGGCGGGAGCTCCTACGAGCAGTACTTC.

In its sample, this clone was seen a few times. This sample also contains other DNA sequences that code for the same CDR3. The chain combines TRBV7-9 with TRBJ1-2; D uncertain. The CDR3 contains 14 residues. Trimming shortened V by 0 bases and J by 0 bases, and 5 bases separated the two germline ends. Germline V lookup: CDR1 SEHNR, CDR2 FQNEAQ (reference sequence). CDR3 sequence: CASSLAPANYGYTF. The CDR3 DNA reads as TGTGCCAGCAGCTTAGCGCCAGCTAACTATGGCTACACCTTC.

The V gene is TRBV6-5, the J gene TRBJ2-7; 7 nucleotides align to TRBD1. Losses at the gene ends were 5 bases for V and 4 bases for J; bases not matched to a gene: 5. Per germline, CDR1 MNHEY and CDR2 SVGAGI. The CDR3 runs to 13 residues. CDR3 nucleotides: TGTGCCAGCAGTCAAAGACAGGGTTACGAGCAGTACTTC. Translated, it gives CASSQRQGYEQYF.

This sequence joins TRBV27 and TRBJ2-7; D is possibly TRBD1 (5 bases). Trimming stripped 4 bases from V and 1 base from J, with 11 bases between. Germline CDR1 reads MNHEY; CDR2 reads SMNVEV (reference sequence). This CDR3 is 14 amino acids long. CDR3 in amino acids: CASSYRMRSYEQYF. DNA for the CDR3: TGTGCCAGCAGTTACAGGATGCGATCCTACGAGCAGTACTTC.

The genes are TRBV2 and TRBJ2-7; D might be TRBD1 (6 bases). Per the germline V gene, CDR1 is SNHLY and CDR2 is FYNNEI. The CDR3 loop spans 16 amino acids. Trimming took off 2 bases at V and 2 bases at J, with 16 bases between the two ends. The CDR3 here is CASSENPGVSAYEQYF. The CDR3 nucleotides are TGTGCCAGCAGTGAAAATCCAGGGGTCTCCGCCTACGAGCAGTACTTC.

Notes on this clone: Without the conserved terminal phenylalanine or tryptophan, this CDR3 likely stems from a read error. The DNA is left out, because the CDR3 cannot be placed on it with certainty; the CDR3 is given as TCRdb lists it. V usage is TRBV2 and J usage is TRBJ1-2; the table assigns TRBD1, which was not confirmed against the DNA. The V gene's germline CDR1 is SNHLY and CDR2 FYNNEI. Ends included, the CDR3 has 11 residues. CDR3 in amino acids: CASSKGQGYLL.

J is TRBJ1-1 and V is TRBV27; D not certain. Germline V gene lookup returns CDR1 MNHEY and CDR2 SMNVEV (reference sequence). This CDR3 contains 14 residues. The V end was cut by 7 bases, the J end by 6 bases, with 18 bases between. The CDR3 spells CASTVSGRTSEAFF. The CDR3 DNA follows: TGTGCCAGCACTGTAAGCGGACGCACTTCTGAAGCTTTCTTT.

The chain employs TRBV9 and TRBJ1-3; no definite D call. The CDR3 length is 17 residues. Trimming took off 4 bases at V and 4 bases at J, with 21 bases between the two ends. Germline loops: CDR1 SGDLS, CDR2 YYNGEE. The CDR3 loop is CASSSALGVGAGNTIYF. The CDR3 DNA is TGTGCCAGCAGCAGCGCCCTCGGGGTGGGCGCCGGAAACACCATATATTTT.

The DNA of the CDR3 is TGTGCCAGCAGCGTAGGGTCTGGTTGGTCAGATACGCAGTATTTT. This translates into CASSVGSGWSDTQYF. The rearrangement joins TRBV9 to TRBJ2-3; D not certain. The CDR3 contains 15 residues. The V gene's germline CDR1 is SGDLS and CDR2 YYNGEE. The germline V and J ends were trimmed by 0 bases and 4 bases, with 12 bases remaining between them.

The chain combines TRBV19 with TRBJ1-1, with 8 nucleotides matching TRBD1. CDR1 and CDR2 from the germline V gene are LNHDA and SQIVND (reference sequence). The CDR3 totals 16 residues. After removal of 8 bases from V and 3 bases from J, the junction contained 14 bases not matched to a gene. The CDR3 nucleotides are TGTGCCAGTCACCCACATTTCAGGGGGCTTTACACTGAAGCTTTCTTT. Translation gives CASHPHFRGLYTEAFF.

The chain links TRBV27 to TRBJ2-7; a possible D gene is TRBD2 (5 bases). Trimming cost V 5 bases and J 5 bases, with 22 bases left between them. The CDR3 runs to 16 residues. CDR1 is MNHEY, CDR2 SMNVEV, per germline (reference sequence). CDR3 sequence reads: CASSPRIGLAGNEQYF. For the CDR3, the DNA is TGTGCCAGCAGTCCCCGGATTGGCCTAGCAGGCAACGAGCAGTACTTC.

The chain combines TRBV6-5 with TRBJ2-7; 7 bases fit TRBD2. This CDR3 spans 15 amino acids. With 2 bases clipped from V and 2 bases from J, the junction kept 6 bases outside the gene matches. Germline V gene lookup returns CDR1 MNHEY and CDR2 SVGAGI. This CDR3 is CASSYGGGFAYEQYF. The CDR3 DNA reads TGTGCCAGCAGTTACGGGGGGGGGTTCGCCTACGAGCAGTACTTC.

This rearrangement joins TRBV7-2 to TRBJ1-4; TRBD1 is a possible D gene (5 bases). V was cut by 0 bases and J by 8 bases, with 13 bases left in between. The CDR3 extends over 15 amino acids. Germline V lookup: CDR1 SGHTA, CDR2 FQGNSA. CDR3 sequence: CASSLAGVQGEKLFF. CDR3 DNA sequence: TGTGCCAGCAGCTTAGCAGGGGTCCAAGGCGAAAAACTGTTTTTT.

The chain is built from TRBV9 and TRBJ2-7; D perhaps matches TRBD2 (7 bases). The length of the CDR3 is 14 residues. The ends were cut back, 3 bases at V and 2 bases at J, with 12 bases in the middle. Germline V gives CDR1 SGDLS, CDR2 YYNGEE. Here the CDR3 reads CASSGRGPTYEQYF. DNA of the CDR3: TGTGCCAGCAGCGGGCGGGGGCCAACCTACGAGCAGTACTTC.

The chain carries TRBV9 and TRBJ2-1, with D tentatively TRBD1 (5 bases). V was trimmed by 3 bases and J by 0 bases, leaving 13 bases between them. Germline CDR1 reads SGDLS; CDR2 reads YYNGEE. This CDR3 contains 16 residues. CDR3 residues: CASSGLNRSSYNEQFF. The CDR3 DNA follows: TGTGCCAGCAGCGGATTGAACAGGAGCTCCTACAATGAGCAGTTCTTC.

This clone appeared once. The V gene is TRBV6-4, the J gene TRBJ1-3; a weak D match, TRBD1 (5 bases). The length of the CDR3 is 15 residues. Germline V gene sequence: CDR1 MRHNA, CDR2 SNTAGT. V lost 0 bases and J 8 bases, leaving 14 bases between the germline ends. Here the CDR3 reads CASSDSGGVWDTIYF. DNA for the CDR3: TGTGCCAGCAGTGACTCGGGAGGGGTTTGGGACACCATATATTTT.

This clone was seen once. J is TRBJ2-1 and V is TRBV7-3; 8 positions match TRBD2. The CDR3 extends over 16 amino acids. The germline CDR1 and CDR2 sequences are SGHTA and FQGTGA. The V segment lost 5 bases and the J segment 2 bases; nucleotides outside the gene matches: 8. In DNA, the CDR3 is TGTGCCAGCAGCCCTGGGCCGGGAGGGCCCTACAATGAGCAGTTCTTC. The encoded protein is CASSPGPGGPYNEQFF.

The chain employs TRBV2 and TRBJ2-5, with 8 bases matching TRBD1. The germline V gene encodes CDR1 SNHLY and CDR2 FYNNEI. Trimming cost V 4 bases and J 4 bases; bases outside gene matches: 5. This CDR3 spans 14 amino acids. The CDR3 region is CASSAMTGVETQYF. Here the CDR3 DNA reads TGTGCCAGCAGTGCCATGACAGGGGTAGAGACCCAGTACTTC.

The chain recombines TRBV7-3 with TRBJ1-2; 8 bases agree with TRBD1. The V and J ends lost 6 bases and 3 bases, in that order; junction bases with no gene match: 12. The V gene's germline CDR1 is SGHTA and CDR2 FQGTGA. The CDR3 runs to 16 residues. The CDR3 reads CASSPGGGQADYGYTF. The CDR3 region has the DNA TGTGCCAGCAGTCCGGGTGGGGGACAGGCGGACTATGGCTACACCTTC.

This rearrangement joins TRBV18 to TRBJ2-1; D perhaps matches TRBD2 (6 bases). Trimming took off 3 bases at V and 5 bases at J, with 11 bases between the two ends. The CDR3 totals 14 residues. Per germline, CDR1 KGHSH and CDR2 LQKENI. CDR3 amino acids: CASSPRRGDNEQFF. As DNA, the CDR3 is TGTGCCAGCTCACCCCGGAGGGGCGACAATGAGCAGTTCTTC. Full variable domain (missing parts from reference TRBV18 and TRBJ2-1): NAGVMQNPRHLVRRRGQEARLRCSPMKGHSHVYWYRQLPEEGLKFMVYLQKENIIDESGMPKERFSAEFPKEGPSILRIQQVVRGDSAAYFCASSPRRGDNEQFFGPGTRLTVL.

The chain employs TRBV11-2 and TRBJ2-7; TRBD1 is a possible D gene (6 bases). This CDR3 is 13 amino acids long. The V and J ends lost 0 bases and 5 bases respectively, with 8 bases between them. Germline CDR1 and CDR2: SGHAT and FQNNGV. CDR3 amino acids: CASSLDRGNEQYF. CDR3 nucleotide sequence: TGTGCCAGCAGCTTAGACAGGGGCAACGAGCAGTACTTC.

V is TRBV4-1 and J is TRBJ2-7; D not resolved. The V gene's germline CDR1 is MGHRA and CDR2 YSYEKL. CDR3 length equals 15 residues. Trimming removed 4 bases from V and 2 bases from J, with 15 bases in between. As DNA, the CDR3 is TGCGCCAGCAGCCTAGAAGACGGAAAGACCTACGAGCAGTACTTC. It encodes CASSLEDGKTYEQYF.

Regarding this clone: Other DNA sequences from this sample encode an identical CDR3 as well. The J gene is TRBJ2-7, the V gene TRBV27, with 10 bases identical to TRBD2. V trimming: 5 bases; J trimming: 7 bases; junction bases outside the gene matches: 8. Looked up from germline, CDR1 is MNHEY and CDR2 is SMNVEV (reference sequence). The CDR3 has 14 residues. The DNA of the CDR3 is TGTGCCAGCAGTCCCCTAGCGGGAGCGGGGGAGCAGTACTTC. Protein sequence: CASSPLAGAGEQYF.

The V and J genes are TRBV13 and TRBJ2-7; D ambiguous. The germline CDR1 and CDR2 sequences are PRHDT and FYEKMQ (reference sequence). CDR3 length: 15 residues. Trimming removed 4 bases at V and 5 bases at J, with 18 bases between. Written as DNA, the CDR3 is TGTGCCAGCAGCTCGCTCGGGTCCTTACTCCACGAGCAGTACTTC. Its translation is CASSSLGSLLHEQYF.

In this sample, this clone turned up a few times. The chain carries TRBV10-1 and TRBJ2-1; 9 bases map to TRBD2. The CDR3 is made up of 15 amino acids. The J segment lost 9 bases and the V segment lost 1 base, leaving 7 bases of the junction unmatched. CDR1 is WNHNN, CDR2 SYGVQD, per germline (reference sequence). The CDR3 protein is CASSEFAGGGIEQFF. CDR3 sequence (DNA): TGCGCCAGCAGTGAGTTTGCGGGAGGGGGGATTGAGCAGTTCTTC.